This T cell receptor beta chain was identified during a study of cytomegalovirus exposure and HLA in healthy donors. Whole-study findings and limits: By a later analysis, the bulk of CMV-associated TCR beta chains appeared HLA-restricted.

Donors sampled were nominally healthy, though unrecorded immune exposures were likely. PCR primers comprised 60 Vbeta and 13 Jbeta primers. The authors' processing: Later, an analysis found 75 million to 100 million unique TCR beta chains, and some 10 million of these were shared. TCRdb's table, derived via immunoSEQ multiplex PCR, lists solely in-frame clones and lacks some. D and trimming come from the DNA, and the V and J calls and clone size come from that table. Of 98,000 or so clones in the sample, about 79% are singletons; the top ten hold 5% to 6.5%. A remark on this clone: What it recognizes is unknown.

Material: PBMCs. The sequence was collected from a man in his 60s in good health and CMV-seropositive.

The CDR3 protein is CASTAAGTGMGNQPQHF. The CDR3 DNA follows: TGTGCCAGCACCGCCGCGGGGACAGGGATGGGCAATCAGCCCCAGCATTTT. The chain employs TRBV5-6 and TRBJ1-5; 9 nucleotides line up with TRBD1. V trimming: 6 bases; J trimming: 2 bases; junction bases outside the gene matches: 12. Germline V lookup: CDR1 SGHDT, CDR2 YYEEEE. CDR3 length: 17 residues.